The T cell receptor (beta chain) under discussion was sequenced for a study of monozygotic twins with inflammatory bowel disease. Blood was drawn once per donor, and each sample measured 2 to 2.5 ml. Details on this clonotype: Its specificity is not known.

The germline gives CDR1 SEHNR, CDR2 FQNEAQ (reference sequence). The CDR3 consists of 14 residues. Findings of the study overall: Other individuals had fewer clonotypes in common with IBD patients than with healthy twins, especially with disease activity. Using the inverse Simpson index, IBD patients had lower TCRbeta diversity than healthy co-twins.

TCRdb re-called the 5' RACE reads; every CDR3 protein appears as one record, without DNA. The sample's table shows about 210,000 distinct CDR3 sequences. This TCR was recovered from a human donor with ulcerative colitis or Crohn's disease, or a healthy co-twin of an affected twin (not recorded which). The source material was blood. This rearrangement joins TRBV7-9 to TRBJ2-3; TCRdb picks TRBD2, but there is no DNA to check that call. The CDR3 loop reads CASSLMDFTDTQYF.